Given below is one T cell receptor beta chain in context. The antigen this receptor binds is unknown. The record has no base qualities; no much larger clone is one base away. TCRbeta CDR3 regions were amplified from genomic DNA by means of the immunoSEQ Assay, a bias-controlled multiplex PCR. Per the source publication's procedure: The number of nucleated cells in each sample was estimated by amplification of reference gene primers within the assay. Sequence reads were collapsed and filtered to measure the absolute abundance of every unique TCRbeta CDR3 rearrangement. For each sample, productive Simpson clonality was calculated as the square root of Simpson's diversity index across productive rearrangements. TCRdb took this table from immuneACCESS and kept in-frame rearrangements with V and J called. Such tables lack part of the clones; where checked against another copy, unresolved V genes explain under half of the gap, and the rest is unexplained. The V and J calls and the clone size are those of that table, but D and trimming were determined from the DNA. The sample table shows fewer than 350,000 clones, and about 89% are seen once. The ten most abundant clones make up approximately 4.2% of the sample.

This entry comes from a study of blood T cell repertoires in COVID-19 (dated by TCRdb to about 2020). In terms of the full investigation: Samples from collaborators originated in the United States, Italy and Spain and spanned both the acute and convalescent phases of COVID-19. The samples were drawn from two sources: the first 160 participants of the ongoing ImmuneRACE study, and 1,000 to 1,500 subjects contributed by 6 global collaborators. The prospective study material was composed of cDNA or gDNA derived from T cells, B-cell-depleted T cells, or PBMCs. The dataset comprised deeply sampled blood TCRbeta repertoires from subjects exposed to, actively infected with, or recovered from COVID-19. A de-identified subject ID, COVID-19 status, age in years and sex were almost always included in the sample metadata. Where available, HLA class I and class II types were taken from metadata supplied by the sample provider and were not determined by assay-based typing. A freely available public database, intended as a resource for researchers studying the immune response to SARS-CoV-2, is where the repertoires were released.

What the research found in general, with its limitations: Clinical and demographic metadata were provided uncurated, with the amount varying by source and participant.

Collaborating institutions collected whole blood in K2EDTA tubes following their own protocols. For TCRbeta analysis, collaborators shipped samples in one of three forms: frozen whole blood, isolated PBMCs, or DNA extracted from either of those sample types. CDR1 and CDR2 are read off the germline V gene (reference sequence) as LNHDA and SQIVND. From the cysteine up to the phenylalanine, the CDR3 has a length of 13 residues. Only the CDR3 region is kept as DNA, spanning 39 bases read in frame from base 1. Trimming at the junction amounts to 3 bases on V and 0 bases on J, and the germline ends lie 5 bases apart.

The sequencing input was peripheral blood. The TCR comes from a man aged 40-49 years with acute or convalescent COVID-19. This sequence uses TRBV19 and TRBJ1-2, with the D gene not confidently named. The CDR3 protein sequence reads: CASSMLANYGYTF. The base sequence is TGTGCCAGTAGTATGCTAGCTAACTATGGCTACACCTTC.